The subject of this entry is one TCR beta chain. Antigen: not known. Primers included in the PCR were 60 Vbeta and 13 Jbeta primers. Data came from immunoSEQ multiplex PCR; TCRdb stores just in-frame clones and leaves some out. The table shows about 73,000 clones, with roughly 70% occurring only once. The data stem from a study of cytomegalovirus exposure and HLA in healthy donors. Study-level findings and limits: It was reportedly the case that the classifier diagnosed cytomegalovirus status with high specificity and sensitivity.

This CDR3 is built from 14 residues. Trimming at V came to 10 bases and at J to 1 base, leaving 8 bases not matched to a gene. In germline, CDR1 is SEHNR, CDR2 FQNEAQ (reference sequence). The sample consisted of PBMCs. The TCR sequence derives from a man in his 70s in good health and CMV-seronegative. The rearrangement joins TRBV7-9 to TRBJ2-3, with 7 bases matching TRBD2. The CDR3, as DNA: TGTGCCACCTCGGGGGGTGGCGGCACAGATACGCAGTATTTT. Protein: CATSGGGGTDTQYF.